This TCR beta chain was retrieved from a study of blood T cell repertoires in COVID-19. In this sample, this clone turned up once. There are 14 residues in the CDR3. Germline V gene data show CDR1 as GTSNPN and CDR2 as SVGIG (reference sequence). V shed 4 bases and J shed 0 bases, with 10 bases lying between them. In the original processing: Amplification of reference gene primers provided the estimated nucleated cell counts. Sequencing used immunoSEQ multiplex PCR; TCRdb keeps in-frame clones, though not all of them. That table furnishes V, J and clone size, whereas the DNA furnished D and trimming. Here the sample spans some 42,000 clones, 85% to 90% being singletons.

The genes are TRBV30 and TRBJ1-3; the D gene is possibly TRBD1 (5 bases). The receptor was derived from a man aged 50 to 59 with active COVID-19. The sequencing sample was made of peripheral blood. CDR3 sequence reads: CAWTVGGSGNTIYF. The CDR3 DNA reads TGTGCCTGGACCGTCGGGGGCTCTGGAAACACCATATATTTT.